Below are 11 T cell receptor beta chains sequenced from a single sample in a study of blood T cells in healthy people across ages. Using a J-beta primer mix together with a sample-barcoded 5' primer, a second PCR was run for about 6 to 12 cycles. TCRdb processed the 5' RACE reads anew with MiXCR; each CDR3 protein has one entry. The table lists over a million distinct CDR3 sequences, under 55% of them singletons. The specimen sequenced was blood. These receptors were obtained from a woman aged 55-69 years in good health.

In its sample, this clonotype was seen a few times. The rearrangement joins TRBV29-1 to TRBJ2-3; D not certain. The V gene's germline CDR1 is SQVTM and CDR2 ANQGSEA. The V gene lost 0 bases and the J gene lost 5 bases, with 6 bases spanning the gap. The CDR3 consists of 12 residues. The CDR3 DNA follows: TGCAGCGTTGAAGACTCGGGAGATACGCAGTATTTT. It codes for CSVEDSGDTQYF.

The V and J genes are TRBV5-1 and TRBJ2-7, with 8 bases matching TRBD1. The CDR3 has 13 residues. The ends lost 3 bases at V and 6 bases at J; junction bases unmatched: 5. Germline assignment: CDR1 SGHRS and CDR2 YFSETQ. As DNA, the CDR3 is TGCGCCAGCAGCTGGGGGACAGGCAGCGAGCAGTACTTC. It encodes CASSWGTGSEQYF. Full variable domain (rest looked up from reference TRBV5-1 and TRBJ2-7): KAGVTQTPRYLIKTRGQQVTLSCSPISGHRSVSWYQQTPGQGLQFLFEYFSETQRNKGNFPGRFSGRQFSNSRSEMNVSTLELGDSALYLCASSWGTGSEQYFGPGTRLTVT.

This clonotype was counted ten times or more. The CDR3, as DNA: TGCAGCGTCGGGACAGTGGGCTACACCTTC. Its protein is CSVGTVGYTF. The chain has TRBV29-1 and TRBJ1-2; TRBD1 matches at 7 bases. CDR1 and CDR2 (germline): SQVTM, ANQGSEA. This CDR3 has 10 amino acids. V was clipped by 6 bases and J by 8 bases; unmatched bases: 3.

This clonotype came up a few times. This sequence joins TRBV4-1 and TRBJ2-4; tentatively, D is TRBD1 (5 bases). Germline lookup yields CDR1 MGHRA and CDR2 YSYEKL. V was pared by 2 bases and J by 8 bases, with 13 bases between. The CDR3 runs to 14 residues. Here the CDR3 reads CASSQRQQGDIQYF. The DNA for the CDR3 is TGCGCCAGCAGCCAACGCCAGCAAGGGGACATTCAGTACTTC.

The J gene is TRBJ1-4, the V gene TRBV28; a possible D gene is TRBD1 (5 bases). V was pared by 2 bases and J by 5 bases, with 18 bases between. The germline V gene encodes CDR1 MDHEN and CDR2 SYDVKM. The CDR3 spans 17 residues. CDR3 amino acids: CASSLRGLAGGNEKLFF. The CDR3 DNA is TGTGCCAGCAGTTTAAGGGGACTAGCGGGAGGGAATGAAAAACTGTTTTTT.

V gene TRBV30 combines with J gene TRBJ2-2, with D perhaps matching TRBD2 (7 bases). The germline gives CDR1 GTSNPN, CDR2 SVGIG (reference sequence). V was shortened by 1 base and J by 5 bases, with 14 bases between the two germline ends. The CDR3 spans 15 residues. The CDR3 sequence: CAWSAGGLGTGELFF. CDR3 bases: TGTGCCTGGAGTGCCGGGGGGCTTGGGACCGGGGAGCTGTTTTTT.

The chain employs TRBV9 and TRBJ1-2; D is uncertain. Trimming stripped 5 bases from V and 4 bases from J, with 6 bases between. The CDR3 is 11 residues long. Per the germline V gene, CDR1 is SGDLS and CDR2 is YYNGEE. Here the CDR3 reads CASRSRYGYTF. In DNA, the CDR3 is TGTGCCAGCAGATCGCGCTATGGCTACACCTTC. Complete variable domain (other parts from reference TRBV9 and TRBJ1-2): DSGVTQTPKHLITATGQRVTLRCSPRSGDLSVYWYQQSLDQGLQFLIQYYNGEERAKGNILERFSAQQFPDLHSELNLSSLELGDSALYFCASRSRYGYTFGSGTRLTVV.

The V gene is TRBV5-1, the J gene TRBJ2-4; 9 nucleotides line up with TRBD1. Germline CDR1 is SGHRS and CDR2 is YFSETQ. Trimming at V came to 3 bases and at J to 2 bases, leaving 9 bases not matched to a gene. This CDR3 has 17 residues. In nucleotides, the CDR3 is TGCGCCAGCAGCTCGGGACAGGGTGGTTTGTCCAAAAACATTCAGTACTTC. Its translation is CASSSGQGGLSKNIQYF.

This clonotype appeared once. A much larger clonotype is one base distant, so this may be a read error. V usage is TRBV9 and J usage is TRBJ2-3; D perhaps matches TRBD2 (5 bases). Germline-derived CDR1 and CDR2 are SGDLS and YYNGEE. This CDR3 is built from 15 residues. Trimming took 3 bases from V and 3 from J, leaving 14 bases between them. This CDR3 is CASSGGDTGTDTQYF. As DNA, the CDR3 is TGTGCCAGCAGCGGAGGTGATACGGGGACAGATACGCAGTATTTT.

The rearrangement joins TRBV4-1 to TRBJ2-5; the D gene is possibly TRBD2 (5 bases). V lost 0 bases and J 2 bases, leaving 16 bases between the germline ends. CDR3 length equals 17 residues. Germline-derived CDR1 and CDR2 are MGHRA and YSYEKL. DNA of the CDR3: TGCGCCAGCAGCCAAGATTCGGGGAATCCGTGGCAAGAGACCCAGTACTTC. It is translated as CASSQDSGNPWQETQYF.

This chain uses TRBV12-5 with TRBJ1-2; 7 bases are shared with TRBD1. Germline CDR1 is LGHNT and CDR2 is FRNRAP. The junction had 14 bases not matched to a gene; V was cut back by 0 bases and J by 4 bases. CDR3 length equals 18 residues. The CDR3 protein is CASGLVRGDSKVVYGYTF. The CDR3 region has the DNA TGTGCTAGTGGTTTGGTAAGGGGGGACAGTAAAGTAGTCTATGGCTACACCTTC.